The entry that follows covers one T cell receptor beta chain sequence. This clonotype was seen many times. Its target antigen remains unknown. Within one base of it there is no much larger clone, and no base qualities were kept. This specimen belongs to a study of neurological immune-mediated disorders (dated by TCRdb to the late 2010s). Study-level background: Among the roughly 34 multiple sclerosis patients, relapsing-remitting MS was present in around 30 and secondary progressive MS was present in 3. Peripheral blood TCR-beta repertoires from patients with HTLV-I-associated myelopathy (HAM/TSP), patients with multiple sclerosis, and healthy controls were compared in the study using UMI-based sequencing. Longitudinal samples, technical triplicates and paired sorted CD4+ and CD8+ T-cell subsets, alongside PBMC samples, were included among the approximately 110 TCR-beta libraries. Of the approximately 68 subjects in the cohort, around 14 were HAM/TSP patients, around 34 were multiple sclerosis patients, and about 20 were healthy controls.

Unsorted PBMC libraries were generated from 2 million PBMCs stored in RNAlater at -80 °C until RNA extraction. The multiple sclerosis patients were enrolled in a US clinical protocol that used magnetic resonance imaging to evaluate disease progression. Peripheral blood was subjected to Ficoll-Hypaque density gradient centrifugation to isolate PBMCs, which were then cryopreserved in liquid nitrogen. cDNA synthesis used template-switch 5'RACE with a primer carrying a 10-nucleotide random unique molecular identifier tagging each TCR transcript. Over 180 million TCR-beta sequences, covering 15-18 subjects, were produced in each sequencing run. The RNeasy kit was used to extract total RNA. The KAPA Real-time Library Amplification kit was used to amplify TCR-beta VDJ regions with primers targeting the TCR constant region and the 5'RACE anchor. A first PCR added sample indexes and Illumina adaptors, after which a second PCR increased the library yield. After purification with Ampure beads, the TCR product of roughly 650 bp was size-selected on a 2% E-gel SizeSelection system. Before pooling, library quality was assessed on a Bioanalyzer, concentration was determined with Qubit, and library quantification was performed with the Kapa Library Quantification kit. Libraries were sequenced paired-end 2 x 150 bp on an Illumina HiSeq 2500. To increase sequence diversity, roughly 24-32% phiX was spiked into each library pool. In the original analysis: Quality-filtered reads were processed with the UMI-based MiGEC pipeline, which removed over 75% of raw TCR sequences during error correction. IMGT germline references were used for aligning VDJ genes, and each clonotype was defined as a unique CDR3 amino acid sequence together with its V-J genes. Clonal expansion, Shannon diversity, and CDR3 relatedness (CalcPairwiseDistances, ClusterSamples) were evaluated with VDJtools, and phylogenetic trees were built with CLCbio workbench. Using coefficient-of-variation modelling across technical triplicates, the study counted a clone as expanded if it had at least 8 unique UMIs. TCRdb cleaned the public reads at Q25 with fastp, built clones with MiXCR and kept in-frame beta chains. Rows with a matching CDR3 protein are joined into one entry that keeps the most common DNA and genes. The V and J calls and clone size come from TCRdb's table, not from the authors' own analysis. In this sample the table shows about 59,000 distinct CDR3 sequences, roughly 3.5% of which occur a single time. The ten largest clones add up to 3.1% of the sample.

Broad study findings and their caveats: Expanded clones from different subjects shared no identical CDR3 amino acid sequences, which suggests that TCR-beta repertoires were private in all groups. Phylogenetic analysis grouped repertoires from 18 of 34 MS patients into a cluster of related CDR3 sequences, suggesting a possible repertoire-level signature. TCR clonal expansion was highest in HAM/TSP patients and lowest in MS patients, with MS patients falling below even healthy controls. No association of the MS cluster with clinical or MRI features was observed, and the need for larger cohorts was stated by the authors.

The germline V gene gives CDR1 as SGHTA and CDR2 as FQGNSA. V is cut by 2 bases and J by 8 bases, and the space between the germline ends is 13 bases. From the cysteine through the phenylalanine, the CDR3 covers 14 amino acids. Just CDR3 DNA is preserved here, 42 bases in frame from base 1. The TCR comes from a woman in her 30s with multiple sclerosis. The sequenced material came from PBMCs. This sequence uses TRBV7-2 and TRBJ2-1, with the D gene not clear enough to name. Here the CDR3 is given as CASSLSNGAHEQFF. The DNA sequence reads TGTGCCAGCAGCTTAAGTAACGGTGCCCATGAGCAGTTCTTC.